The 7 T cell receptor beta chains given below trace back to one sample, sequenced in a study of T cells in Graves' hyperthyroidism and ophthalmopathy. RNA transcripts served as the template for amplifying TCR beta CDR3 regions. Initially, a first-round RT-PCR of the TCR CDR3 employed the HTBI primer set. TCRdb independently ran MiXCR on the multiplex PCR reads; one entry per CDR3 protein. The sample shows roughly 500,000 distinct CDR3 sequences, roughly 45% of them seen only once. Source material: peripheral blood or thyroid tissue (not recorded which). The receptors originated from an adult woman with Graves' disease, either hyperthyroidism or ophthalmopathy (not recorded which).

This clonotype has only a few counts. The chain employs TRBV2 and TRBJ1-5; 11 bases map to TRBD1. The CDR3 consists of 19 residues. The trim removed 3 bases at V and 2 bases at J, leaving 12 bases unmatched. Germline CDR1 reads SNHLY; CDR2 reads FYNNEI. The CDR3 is CASSEKADRGRIGNQPQHF. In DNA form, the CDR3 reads TGTGCCAGCAGTGAGAAAGCGGACAGGGGGCGGATTGGCAATCAGCCCCAGCATTTT.

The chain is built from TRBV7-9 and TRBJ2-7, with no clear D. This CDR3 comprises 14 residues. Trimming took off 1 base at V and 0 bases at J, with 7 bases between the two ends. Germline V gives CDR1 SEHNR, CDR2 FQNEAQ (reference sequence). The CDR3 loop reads CASSLVVSSYEQYF. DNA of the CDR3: TGTGCCAGCAGCTTAGTCGTCAGCTCCTACGAGCAGTACTTC.

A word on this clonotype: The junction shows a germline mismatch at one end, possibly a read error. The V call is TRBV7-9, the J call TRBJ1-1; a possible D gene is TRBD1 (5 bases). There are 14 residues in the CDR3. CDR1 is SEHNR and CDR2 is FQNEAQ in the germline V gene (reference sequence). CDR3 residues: CASSPRGGDTEAFF. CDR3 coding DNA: TGCGCCAGCAGCCCTCGGGGGGGGGACACTGAAGCTTTCTTT. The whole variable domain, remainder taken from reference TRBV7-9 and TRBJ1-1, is DTGVSQNPRHKITKRGQNVTFRCDPISEHNRLYWYRQTLGQGPEFLTYFQNEAQLEKSRLLSDRFSAERPKGSFSTLEIQRTEQGDSAMYLCASSPRGGDTEAFFGQGTRLTVV.

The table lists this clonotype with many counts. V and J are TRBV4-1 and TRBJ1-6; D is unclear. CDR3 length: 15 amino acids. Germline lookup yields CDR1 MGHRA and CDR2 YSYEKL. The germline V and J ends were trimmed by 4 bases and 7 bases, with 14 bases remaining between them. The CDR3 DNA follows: TGCGCCAGCAGCCCTCTGGGGTCCCCCAATTCACCCCTCCACTTT. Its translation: CASSPLGSPNSPLHF.

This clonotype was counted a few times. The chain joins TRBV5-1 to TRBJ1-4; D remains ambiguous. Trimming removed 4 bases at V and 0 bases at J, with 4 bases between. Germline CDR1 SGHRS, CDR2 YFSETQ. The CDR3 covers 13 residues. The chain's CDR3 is CASSDATNEKLFF. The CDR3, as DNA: TGCGCCAGCAGCGACGCAACTAATGAAAAACTGTTTTTT.

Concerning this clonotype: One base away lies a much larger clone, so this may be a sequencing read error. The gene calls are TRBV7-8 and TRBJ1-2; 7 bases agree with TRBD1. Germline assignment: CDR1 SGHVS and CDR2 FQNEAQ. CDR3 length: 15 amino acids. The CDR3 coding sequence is TGTGCCAGCAGTGAAGTCATAGGGGGCGGCTATGGCCACACCTTC. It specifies CASSEVIGGGYGHTF.

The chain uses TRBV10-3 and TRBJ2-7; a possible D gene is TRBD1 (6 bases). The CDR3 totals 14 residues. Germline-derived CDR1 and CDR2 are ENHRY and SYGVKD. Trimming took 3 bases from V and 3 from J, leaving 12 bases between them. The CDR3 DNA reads TGTGCCATCAGTGAAGGGGGTGAGTTCTACGAGCAGTACTTC. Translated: CAISEGGEFYEQYF.